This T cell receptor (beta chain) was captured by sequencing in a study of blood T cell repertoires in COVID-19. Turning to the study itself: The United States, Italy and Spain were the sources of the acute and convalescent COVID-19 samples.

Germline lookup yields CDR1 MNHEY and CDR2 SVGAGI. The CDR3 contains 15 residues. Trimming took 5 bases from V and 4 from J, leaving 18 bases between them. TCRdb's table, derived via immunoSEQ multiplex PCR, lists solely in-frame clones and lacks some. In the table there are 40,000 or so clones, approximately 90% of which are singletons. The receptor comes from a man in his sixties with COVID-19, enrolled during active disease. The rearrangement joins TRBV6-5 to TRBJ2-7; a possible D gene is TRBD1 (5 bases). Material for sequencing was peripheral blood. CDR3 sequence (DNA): TGTGCCAGCAGTAACCTCCAGGGATCTTTTTACGAGCAGTACTTC. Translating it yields CASSNLQGSFYEQYF.